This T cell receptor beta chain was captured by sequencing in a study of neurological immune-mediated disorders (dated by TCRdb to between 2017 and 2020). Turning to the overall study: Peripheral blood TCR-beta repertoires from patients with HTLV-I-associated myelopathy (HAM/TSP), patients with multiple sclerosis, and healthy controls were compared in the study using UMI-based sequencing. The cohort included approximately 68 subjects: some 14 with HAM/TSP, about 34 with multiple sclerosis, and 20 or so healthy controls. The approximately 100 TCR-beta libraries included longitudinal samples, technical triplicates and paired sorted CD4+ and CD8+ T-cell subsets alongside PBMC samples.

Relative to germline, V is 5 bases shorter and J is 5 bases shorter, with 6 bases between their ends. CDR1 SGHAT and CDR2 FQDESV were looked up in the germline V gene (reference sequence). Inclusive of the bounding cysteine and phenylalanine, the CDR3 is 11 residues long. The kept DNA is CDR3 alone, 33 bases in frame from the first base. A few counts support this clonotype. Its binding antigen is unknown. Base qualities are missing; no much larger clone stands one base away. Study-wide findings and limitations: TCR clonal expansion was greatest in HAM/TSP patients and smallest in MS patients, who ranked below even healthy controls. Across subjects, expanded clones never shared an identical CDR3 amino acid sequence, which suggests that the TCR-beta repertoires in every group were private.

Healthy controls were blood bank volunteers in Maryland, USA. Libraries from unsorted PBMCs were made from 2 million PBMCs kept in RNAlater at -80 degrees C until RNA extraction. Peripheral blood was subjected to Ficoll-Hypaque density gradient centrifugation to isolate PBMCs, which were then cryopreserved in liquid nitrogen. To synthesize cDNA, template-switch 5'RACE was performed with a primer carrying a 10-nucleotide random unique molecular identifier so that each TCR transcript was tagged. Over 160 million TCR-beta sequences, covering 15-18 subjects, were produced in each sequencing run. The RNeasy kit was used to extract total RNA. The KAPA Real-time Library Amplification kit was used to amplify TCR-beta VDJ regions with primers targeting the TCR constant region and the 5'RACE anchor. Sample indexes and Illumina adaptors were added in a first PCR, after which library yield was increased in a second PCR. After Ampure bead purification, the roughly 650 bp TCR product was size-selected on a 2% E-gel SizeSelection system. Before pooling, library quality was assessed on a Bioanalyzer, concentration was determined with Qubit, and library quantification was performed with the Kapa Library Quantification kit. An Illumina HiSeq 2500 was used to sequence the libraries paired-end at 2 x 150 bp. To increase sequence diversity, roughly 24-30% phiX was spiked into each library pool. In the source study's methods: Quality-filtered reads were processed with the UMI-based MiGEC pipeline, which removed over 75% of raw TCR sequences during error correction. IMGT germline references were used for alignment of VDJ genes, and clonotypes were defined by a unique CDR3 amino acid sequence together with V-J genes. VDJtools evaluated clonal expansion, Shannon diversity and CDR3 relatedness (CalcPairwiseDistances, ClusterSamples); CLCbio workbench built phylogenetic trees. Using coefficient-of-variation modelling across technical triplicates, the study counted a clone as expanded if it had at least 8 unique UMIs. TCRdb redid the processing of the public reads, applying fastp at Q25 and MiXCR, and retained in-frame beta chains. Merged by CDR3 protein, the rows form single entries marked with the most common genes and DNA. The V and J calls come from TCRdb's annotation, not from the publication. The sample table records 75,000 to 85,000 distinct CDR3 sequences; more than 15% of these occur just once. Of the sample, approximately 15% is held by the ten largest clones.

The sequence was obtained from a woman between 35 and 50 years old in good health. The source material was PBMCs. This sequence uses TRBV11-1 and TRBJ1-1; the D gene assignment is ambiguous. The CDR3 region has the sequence CASSPKTEAFF. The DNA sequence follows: TGTGCCAGCAGCCCGAAAACTGAAGCTTTCTTT.